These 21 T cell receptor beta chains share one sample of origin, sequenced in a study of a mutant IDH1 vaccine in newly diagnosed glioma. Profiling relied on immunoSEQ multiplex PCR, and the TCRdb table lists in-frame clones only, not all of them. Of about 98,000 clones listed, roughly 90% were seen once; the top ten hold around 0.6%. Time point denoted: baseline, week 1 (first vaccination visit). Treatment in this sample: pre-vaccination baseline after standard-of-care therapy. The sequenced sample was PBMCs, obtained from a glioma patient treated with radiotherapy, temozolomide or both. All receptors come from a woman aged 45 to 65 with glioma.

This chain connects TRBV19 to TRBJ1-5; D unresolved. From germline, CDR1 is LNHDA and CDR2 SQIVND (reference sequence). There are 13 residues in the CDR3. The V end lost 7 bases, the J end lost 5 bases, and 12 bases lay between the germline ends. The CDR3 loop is CASTTLAHQPQHF. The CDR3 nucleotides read TGTGCCAGTACTACTCTGGCTCATCAGCCCCAGCATTTT.

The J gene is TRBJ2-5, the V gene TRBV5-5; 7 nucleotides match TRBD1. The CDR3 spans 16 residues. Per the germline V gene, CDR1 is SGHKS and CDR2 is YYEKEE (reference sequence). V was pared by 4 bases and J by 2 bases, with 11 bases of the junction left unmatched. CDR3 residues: CASSRRDRVEQETQYF. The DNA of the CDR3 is TGTGCCAGCAGCCGTCGAGACAGGGTTGAACAAGAGACCCAGTACTTC. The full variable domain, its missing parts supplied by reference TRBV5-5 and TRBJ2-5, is DAGVTQSPTHLIKTRGQQVTLRCSPISGHKSVSWYQQVLGQGPQFIFQYYEKEERGRGNFPDRFSARQFPNYSSELNVNALLLGDSALYLCASSRRDRVEQETQYFGPGTRLLVL.

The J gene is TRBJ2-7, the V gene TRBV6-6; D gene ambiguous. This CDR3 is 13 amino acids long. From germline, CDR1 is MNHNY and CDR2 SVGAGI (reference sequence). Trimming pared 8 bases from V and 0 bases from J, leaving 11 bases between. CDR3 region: CASLKQFSYEQYF. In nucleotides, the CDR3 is TGTGCCAGCCTTAAACAGTTCTCCTACGAGCAGTACTTC.

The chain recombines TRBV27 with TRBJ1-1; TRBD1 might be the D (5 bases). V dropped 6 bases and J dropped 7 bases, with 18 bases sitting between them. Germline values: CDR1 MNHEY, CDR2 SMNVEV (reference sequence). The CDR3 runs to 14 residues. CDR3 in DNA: TGTGCCAGCAGGCGCGACACTTCCAGGGTTGAAGCTTTCTTT. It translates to CASRRDTSRVEAFF.

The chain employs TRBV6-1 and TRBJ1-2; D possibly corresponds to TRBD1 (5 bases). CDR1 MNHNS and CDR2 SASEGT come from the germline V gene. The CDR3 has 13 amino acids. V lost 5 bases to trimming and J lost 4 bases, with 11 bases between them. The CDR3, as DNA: TGTGCCAGCAGTCCCGACAGAGGCTATGGCTACACCTTC. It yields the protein CASSPDRGYGYTF.

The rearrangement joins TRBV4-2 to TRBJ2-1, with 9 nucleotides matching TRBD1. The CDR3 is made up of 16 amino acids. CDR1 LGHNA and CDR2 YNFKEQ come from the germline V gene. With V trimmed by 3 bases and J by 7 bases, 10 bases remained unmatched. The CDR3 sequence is CASSQGTGRSANEQFF. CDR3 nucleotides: TGTGCCAGCAGCCAGGGGACAGGGAGGTCGGCGAATGAGCAGTTCTTC.

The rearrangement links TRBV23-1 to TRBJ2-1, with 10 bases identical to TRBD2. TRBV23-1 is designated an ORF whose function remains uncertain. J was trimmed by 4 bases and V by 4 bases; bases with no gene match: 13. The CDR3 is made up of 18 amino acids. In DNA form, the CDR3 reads TGCGCCAGCAGTCTACGGCGGATCGGGACTAGCGATTACAATGAGCAGTTCTTC. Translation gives CASSLRRIGTSDYNEQFF.

The CDR3 region has the DNA TGTGCCAGCAGTGAAGGGCAGGGAAGTCAGCCCCAGCATTTT. Protein product: CASSEGQGSQPQHF. This chain links TRBV6-1 with TRBJ1-5, with D possibly being TRBD1 (5 bases). The length of the CDR3 is 14 residues. Germline lookup yields CDR1 MNHNS and CDR2 SASEGT. The V end lost 1 base, the J end lost 6 bases, and 10 bases lay between the germline ends.

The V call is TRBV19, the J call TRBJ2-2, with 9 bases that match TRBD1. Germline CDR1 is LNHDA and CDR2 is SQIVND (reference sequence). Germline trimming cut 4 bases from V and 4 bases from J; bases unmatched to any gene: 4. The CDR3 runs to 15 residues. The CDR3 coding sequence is TGTGCCAGTAGTACTCGGGACAGGGTCACCGGGGAGCTGTTTTTT. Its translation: CASSTRDRVTGELFF.

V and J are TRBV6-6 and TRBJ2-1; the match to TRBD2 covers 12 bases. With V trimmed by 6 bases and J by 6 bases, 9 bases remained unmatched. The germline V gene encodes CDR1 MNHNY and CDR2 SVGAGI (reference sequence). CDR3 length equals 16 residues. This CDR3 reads CASSPTGLAGPNEQFF. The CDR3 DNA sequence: TGTGCCAGCAGCCCGACCGGACTAGCGGGACCCAATGAGCAGTTCTTC.

The CDR3 DNA follows: TGTGCCAGCAGTTACTCGAGGGGGGAGCAGTACTTC. Translating it yields CASSYSRGEQYF. The chain combines TRBV6-6 with TRBJ2-7; TRBD1 is a possible D gene (6 bases). Looked up from germline, CDR1 is MNHNY and CDR2 is SVGAGI (reference sequence). The V gene lost 0 bases and the J gene lost 7 bases, with 7 bases spanning the gap. The CDR3 is 12 residues long.

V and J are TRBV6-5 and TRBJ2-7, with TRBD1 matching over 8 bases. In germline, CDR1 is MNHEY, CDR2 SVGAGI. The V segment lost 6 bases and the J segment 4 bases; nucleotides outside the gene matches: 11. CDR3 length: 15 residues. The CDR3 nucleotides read TGTGCCAGCAGCCGGGACAGGTTGAGAAATTACGAGCAGTACTTC. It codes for CASSRDRLRNYEQYF.

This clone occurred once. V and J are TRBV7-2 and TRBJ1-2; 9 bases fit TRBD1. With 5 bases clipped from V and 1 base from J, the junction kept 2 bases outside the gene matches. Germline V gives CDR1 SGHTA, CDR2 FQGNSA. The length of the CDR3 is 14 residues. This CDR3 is CASSGTGNNYGYTF. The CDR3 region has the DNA TGTGCCAGCAGCGGGACAGGGAATAACTATGGCTACACCTTC.

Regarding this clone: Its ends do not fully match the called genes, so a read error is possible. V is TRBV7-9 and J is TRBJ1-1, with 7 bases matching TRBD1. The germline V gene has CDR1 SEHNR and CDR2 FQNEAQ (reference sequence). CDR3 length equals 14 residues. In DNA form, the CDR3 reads TGTGCCAGCAGCTACGACAGGGTGAAGACTGAAGCTTTCTTT. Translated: CASSYDRVKTEAFF.

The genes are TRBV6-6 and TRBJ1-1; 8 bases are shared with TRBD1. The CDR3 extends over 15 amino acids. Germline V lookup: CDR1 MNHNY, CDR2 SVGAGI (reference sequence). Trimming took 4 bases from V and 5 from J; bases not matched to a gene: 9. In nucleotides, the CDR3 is TGTGCCAGCAGTTCCCGGACAGGGAGGTGGACTGAAGCTTTCTTT. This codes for CASSSRTGRWTEAFF.

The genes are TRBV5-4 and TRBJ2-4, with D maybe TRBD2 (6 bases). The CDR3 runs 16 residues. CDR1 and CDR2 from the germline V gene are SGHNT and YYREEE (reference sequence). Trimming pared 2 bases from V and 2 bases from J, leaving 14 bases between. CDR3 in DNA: TGTGCCAGCAGCTTAAACAGGCGGGACCCCAAAAACATTCAGTACTTC. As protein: CASSLNRRDPKNIQYF. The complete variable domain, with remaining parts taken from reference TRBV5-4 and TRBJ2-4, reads ETGVTQSPTHLIKTRGQQVTLRCSSQSGHNTVSWYQQALGQGPQFIFQYYREEENGRGNFPPRFSGLQFPNYSSELNVNALELDDSALYLCASSLNRRDPKNIQYFGAGTRLSVL.

Here the CDR3 reads CAISLTGGGYGYTF. The CDR3 DNA sequence: TGTGCCATCAGTTTGACAGGGGGCGGCTATGGCTACACCTTC. The chain links TRBV10-3 to TRBJ1-2; 10 bases match TRBD1. CDR1 ENHRY and CDR2 SYGVKD come from the germline V gene. The CDR3 totals 14 residues. The V and J ends lost 5 bases and 4 bases, in that order; junction bases with no gene match: 4.

CDR3 sequence: CASSDQGYSNQPQHF. The CDR3 DNA is TGTGCCAGCAGTGACCAGGGATATAGCAATCAGCCCCAGCATTTT. The rearrangement links TRBV2 to TRBJ1-5, with TRBD1 as a possible D gene (5 bases). Trimming stripped 3 bases from V and 0 bases from J, with 9 bases between. CDR3 size: 15 residues. CDR1 SNHLY and CDR2 FYNNEI come from the germline V gene.

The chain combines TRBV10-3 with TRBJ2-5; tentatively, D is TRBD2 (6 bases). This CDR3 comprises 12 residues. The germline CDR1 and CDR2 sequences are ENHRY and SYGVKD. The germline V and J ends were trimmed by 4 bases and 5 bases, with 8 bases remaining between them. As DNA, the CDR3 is TGTGCCATCAGTGCAGGAGGGGAGACCCAGTACTTC. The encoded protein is CAISAGGETQYF.

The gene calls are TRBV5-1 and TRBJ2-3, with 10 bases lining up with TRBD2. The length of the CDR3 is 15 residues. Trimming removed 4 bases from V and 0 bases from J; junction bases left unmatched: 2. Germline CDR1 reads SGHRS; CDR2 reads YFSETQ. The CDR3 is CASSTSGDSTDTQYF. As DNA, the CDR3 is TGCGCCAGCAGCACTAGCGGGGACAGCACAGATACGCAGTATTTT.

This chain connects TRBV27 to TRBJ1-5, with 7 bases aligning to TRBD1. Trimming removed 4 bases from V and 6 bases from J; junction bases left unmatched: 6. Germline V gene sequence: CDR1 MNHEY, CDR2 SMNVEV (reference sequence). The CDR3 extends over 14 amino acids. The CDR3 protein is CASSSQGTSQPQHF. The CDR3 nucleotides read TGTGCCAGCAGTTCACAGGGGACGAGTCAGCCCCAGCATTTT.